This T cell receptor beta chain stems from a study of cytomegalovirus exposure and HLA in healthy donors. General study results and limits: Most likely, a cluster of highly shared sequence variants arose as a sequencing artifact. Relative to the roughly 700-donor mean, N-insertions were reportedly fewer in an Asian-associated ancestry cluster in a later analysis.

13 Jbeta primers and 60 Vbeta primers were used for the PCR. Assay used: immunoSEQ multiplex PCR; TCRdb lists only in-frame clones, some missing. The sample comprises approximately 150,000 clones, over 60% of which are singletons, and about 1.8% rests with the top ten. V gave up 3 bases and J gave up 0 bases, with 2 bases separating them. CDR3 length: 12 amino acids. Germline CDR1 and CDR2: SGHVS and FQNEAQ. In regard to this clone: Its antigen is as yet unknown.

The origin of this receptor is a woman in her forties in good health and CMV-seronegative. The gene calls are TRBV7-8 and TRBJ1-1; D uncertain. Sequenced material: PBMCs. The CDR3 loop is CASSFLNTEAFF. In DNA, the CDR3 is TGTGCCAGCAGCTTCTTGAACACTGAAGCTTTCTTT.